These 28 T cell receptor beta chains were sequenced from one sample in a study of shared clonotypes between healthy human individuals. Some clones are missing from TCRdb's copy, which holds only in-frame ones; the method was immunoSEQ multiplex PCR. In the table there are roughly 2,300,000 clones, about nine tenths of which are singletons. Sequencing was done on a sample of naive CD4+ T cells from PBMCs. Subset specified: CD45RA+ positively selected. The receptors stem from a man between 18 and 35 years old in good health. Some clones in this sample may be carry-over from other donors' samples.

In this sample, this clone turned up a few times. This chain links TRBV28 with TRBJ1-2; no firm D call. Germline CDR1 and CDR2: MDHEN and SYDVKM. V lost 3 bases and J lost 7, with 6 bases in between. The CDR3 spans 11 residues. The DNA of the CDR3 is TGTGCCAGCAGTTTCATCTCTGGCTACACCTTC. This gives the protein CASSFISGYTF.

This rearrangement joins TRBV29-1 to TRBJ2-2; 7 bases line up with TRBD2. The CDR3 covers 15 residues. CDR1 and CDR2 (germline): SQVTM, ANQGSEA. Germline trimming cut 3 bases from V and 4 bases from J; bases unmatched to any gene: 8. As DNA, the CDR3 is TGCAGCGTTGAGCCCCCGGGGGGAAGCACCGGGGAGCTGTTTTTT. Translation: CSVEPPGGSTGELFF.

The rearrangement uses TRBV28 and TRBJ2-1; the D gene is possibly TRBD2 (7 bases). The ends were cut back, 7 bases at V and 4 bases at J, with 14 bases in the middle. CDR1 and CDR2 from the germline V gene are MDHEN and SYDVKM. This CDR3 has 14 residues. CDR3 DNA sequence: TGTGCCAGCACCCTGGGGGGGGCTTACAATGAGCAGTTCTTC. Protein sequence: CASTLGGAYNEQFF.

V gene TRBV4-1 combines with J gene TRBJ2-2; 8 nucleotides agree with TRBD2. Trimming cost V 1 base and J 5 bases; bases outside gene matches: 9. The CDR3 spans 17 residues. Germline loops: CDR1 MGHRA, CDR2 YSYEKL. The CDR3 reads CASSQAGTSDRTGELFF. The CDR3 region has the DNA TGCGCCAGCAGCCAAGCCGGGACTAGTGACAGGACCGGGGAGCTGTTTTTT.

The chain recombines TRBV18 with TRBJ2-7; D ambiguous. Trimming shortened V by 6 bases and J by 3 bases, and 9 bases separated the two germline ends. This CDR3 region has 12 residues. Germline V lookup: CDR1 KGHSH, CDR2 LQKENI. The CDR3 region has the DNA TGTGCCAGCTCGCTCAAGAGCTACGAGCAGTACTTC. It specifies CASSLKSYEQYF.

The chain combines TRBV30 with TRBJ1-5; D gene unclear. Germline loops: CDR1 GTSNPN, CDR2 SVGIG (reference sequence). CDR3 length: 14 amino acids. Trimming cost V 2 bases and J 0 bases, with 8 bases left between them. The CDR3 DNA reads as TGTGCCTGGAGTAAAGCTATTAGCAATCAGCCCCAGCATTTT. This gives the protein CAWSKAISNQPQHF.

V and J are TRBV11-2 and TRBJ1-1, with 7 bases identical to TRBD1. This CDR3 contains 16 residues. V shed 5 bases and J 4 bases; nucleotides not matched to a gene: 13. Germline lookup yields CDR1 SGHAT and CDR2 FQNNGV. The CDR3: CASSPGPTGRGTEAFF. The CDR3 DNA reads as TGTGCCAGCAGCCCCGGGCCGACAGGGAGGGGCACTGAAGCTTTCTTT.

This chain uses TRBV19 with TRBJ1-3; D perhaps matches TRBD1 (5 bases). V lost 2 bases to trimming and J lost 5 bases, with 10 bases between them. The CDR3 length is 14 residues. Germline V gene data show CDR1 as LNHDA and CDR2 as SQIVND (reference sequence). The CDR3 loop reads CASSIQGGRNTIYF. In DNA, the CDR3 is TGTGCCAGTAGTATACAGGGTGGCAGAAACACCATATATTTT.

J is TRBJ2-3 and V is TRBV5-1; TRBD1 matches 7 bases. The CDR3 loop spans 12 amino acids. The V gene end was trimmed by 4 bases and the J gene end by 6 bases; junction bases not matched to a gene: 2. Germline V gene lookup returns CDR1 SGHRS and CDR2 YFSETQ. This chain's CDR3 is CASSETGDTQYF. CDR3 nucleotides: TGCGCCAGCAGCGAGACAGGGGATACGCAGTATTTT.

Points on this clone: This same CDR3 is encoded by further DNA sequences in the sample. The V and J genes are TRBV6-5 and TRBJ2-5, with 8 bases aligning to TRBD1. CDR1 is MNHEY, CDR2 SVGAGI, per germline. J lost 2 bases, V lost 2 bases, and 1 base had no gene match. The CDR3 spans 14 residues. For the CDR3, the DNA is TGTGCCAGCAGTTACAACAGGGGGCAAGAGACCCAGTACTTC. This encodes CASSYNRGQETQYF.

In this sample, this clone turned up once. Other DNA sequences in this specimen translate into the identical CDR3. The rearrangement links TRBV7-3 to TRBJ2-2; a possible D gene is TRBD1 (6 bases). The ends were cut back, 5 bases at V and 2 bases at J, with 9 bases in the middle. This CDR3 comprises 14 residues. Germline CDR1 is SGHTA and CDR2 is FQGTGA. CDR3 in DNA: TGTGCCAGCAGCCGACAGGTCAACACCGGGGAGCTGTTTTTT. Amino acids: CASSRQVNTGELFF. Combining the CDR3 with reference TRBV7-3 and TRBJ2-2 gives the whole variable domain GAGVSQTPSNKVTEKGKYVELRCDPISGHTALYWYRQSLGQGPEFLIYFQGTGAADDSGLPNDRFFAVRPEGSVSTLKIQRTERGDSAVYLCASSRQVNTGELFFGEGSRLTVL.

This clone was observed once. The J gene is TRBJ1-2, the V gene TRBV27, with a weak D call TRBD1 (5 bases). Germline V gives CDR1 MNHEY, CDR2 SMNVEV (reference sequence). CDR3 length: 15 residues. V was trimmed by 8 bases and J by 0 bases, leaving 16 bases between them. CDR3 nucleotides: TGTGCCAGCGGGCCCCGGGGGGGGTCTAACTATGGCTACACCTTC. Translation: CASGPRGGSNYGYTF.

About this clone itself: Other DNA sequences of this sample code for an identical CDR3. The chain couples TRBV28 to TRBJ1-2, with no clear D. Trimming stripped 3 bases from V and 4 bases from J, with 6 bases between. CDR3 length: 12 residues. From germline, CDR1 is MDHEN and CDR2 SYDVKM. CDR3 amino acids: CASSFASYGYTF. DNA for the CDR3: TGTGCCAGCAGTTTTGCCAGCTATGGCTACACCTTC.

This chain joins TRBV10-2 and TRBJ1-3; D gene uncertain. The CDR3 has 14 amino acids. Trimming shortened V by 6 bases and J by 0 bases, and 9 bases separated the two germline ends. Germline CDR1 and CDR2: WSHSY and SAAADI. CDR3 residues: CASRGVFSGNTIYF. CDR3 in DNA: TGCGCCAGCAGGGGTGTGTTCTCTGGAAACACCATATATTTT.

The gene calls are TRBV7-2 and TRBJ2-2; D gene ambiguous. Germline CDR1 SGHTA, CDR2 FQGNSA. The V end lost 5 bases, the J end lost 1 base, and 8 bases lay between the germline ends. This CDR3 has 14 amino acids. The CDR3 loop reads CASSRLRNTGELFF. The CDR3 coding sequence is TGTGCCAGCAGCCGGTTAAGGAACACCGGGGAGCTGTTTTTT.

The V gene is TRBV4-1, the J gene TRBJ2-3, with 7 bases fitting TRBD2. V shed 4 bases and J 6 bases; nucleotides not matched to a gene: 10. Per the germline V gene, CDR1 is MGHRA and CDR2 is YSYEKL. There are 15 residues in the CDR3. The CDR3 sequence is CASSPMGLHGDTQYF. The CDR3 DNA is TGCGCCAGCAGCCCCATGGGACTACACGGGGATACGCAGTATTTT.

A single count supports this clone. The chain couples TRBV18 to TRBJ2-1, with 8 bases fitting TRBD2. After removal of 4 bases from V and 7 bases from J, the junction contained 6 bases not matched to a gene. Germline assignment: CDR1 KGHSH and CDR2 LQKENI. This CDR3 spans 14 amino acids. CDR3 coding DNA: TGTGCCAGCTCACGAGGGACTAGTGGTAATGAGCAGTTCTTC. It codes for CASSRGTSGNEQFF.

The chain carries TRBV11-2 and TRBJ2-5; no clear D. The CDR3 is 13 amino acids. Trimming shortened V by 4 bases and J by 2 bases, and 8 bases separated the two germline ends. Germline-derived CDR1 and CDR2 are SGHAT and FQNNGV. The CDR3 protein is CASSWEVQETQYF. CDR3 sequence (DNA): TGTGCCAGCAGCTGGGAAGTACAAGAGACCCAGTACTTC.

This rearrangement joins TRBV28 to TRBJ1-5; possible D gene TRBD1, 6 bases. The germline gives CDR1 MDHEN, CDR2 SYDVKM. Trimming took 3 bases from V and 7 from J, leaving 16 bases between them. The CDR3 has 15 residues. DNA for the CDR3: TGTGCCAGCAGTTTCCCCAGGGGCCTAGGGCAGCCCCAGCATTTT. Translated: CASSFPRGLGQPQHF. The full variable domain, completed using reference TRBV28 and TRBJ1-5, is DVKVTQSSRYLVKRTGEKVFLECVQDMDHENMFWYRQDPGLGLRLIYFSYDVKMKEKGDIPEGYSVSREKKERFSLILESASTNQTSMYLCASSFPRGLGQPQHFGDGTRLSIL.

The chain links TRBV5-4 to TRBJ2-7; the match to TRBD2 covers 8 bases. Germline-derived CDR1 and CDR2 are SGHNT and YYREEE (reference sequence). The CDR3 is made up of 16 amino acids. The trim removed 4 bases at V and 4 bases at J, leaving 13 bases unmatched. In DNA, the CDR3 is TGTGCCAGCAGCGCTTCCCTCGCTAGCGGGTCTTACGAGCAGTACTTC. Protein sequence: CASSASLASGSYEQYF.

The chain couples TRBV18 to TRBJ2-1; 9 bases are a match to TRBD2. This CDR3 comprises 16 residues. The V gene end was trimmed by 2 bases and the J gene end by 2 bases; junction bases not matched to a gene: 4. The V gene's germline CDR1 is KGHSH and CDR2 LQKENI. The CDR3 loop reads CASSPWASGTYNEQFF. In nucleotides, the CDR3 is TGTGCCAGCTCACCATGGGCTAGCGGGACCTACAATGAGCAGTTCTTC.

CDR3 bases: TGTGCCAGCAGCGAAGGGACGTTGAACACTGAAGCTTTCTTT. It encodes CASSEGTLNTEAFF. The chain employs TRBV6-5 and TRBJ1-1; D possibly corresponds to TRBD1 (5 bases). Trimming took off 6 bases at V and 0 bases at J, with 11 bases between the two ends. The CDR3 loop spans 14 amino acids. Per germline, CDR1 MNHEY and CDR2 SVGAGI.

As concerns this clone: Other DNA sequences in the sample encode the same CDR3. The chain combines TRBV9 with TRBJ1-5, with D hard to call. The ends were cut back, 0 bases at V and 2 bases at J, with 9 bases in the middle. The CDR3 totals 15 residues. Germline V gene data show CDR1 as SGDLS and CDR2 as YYNGEE. CDR3 sequence reads: CASSVGWGGNQPQHF. CDR3 in DNA: TGTGCCAGCAGCGTAGGTTGGGGTGGCAATCAGCCCCAGCATTTT.

This clone was seen a single time. V usage is TRBV28 and J usage is TRBJ1-3; possibly TRBD1 for D (5 bases). V was trimmed by 1 base and J by 0 bases, leaving 19 bases between them. The germline V gene encodes CDR1 MDHEN and CDR2 SYDVKM. The CDR3 totals 19 residues. This CDR3 reads CASSLFGFRGRVSGNTIYF. The CDR3 bases are TGTGCCAGCAGTTTATTTGGATTTAGGGGAAGAGTCTCTGGAAACACCATATATTTT.

This clone was counted a single time. CDR3 nucleotide sequence: TGTGCCAGCAGCCTTACTAAGTGGGGGCCGAACACCGGGGAGCTGTTTTTT. Its translation: CASSLTKWGPNTGELFF. The genes are TRBV11-3 and TRBJ2-2; D may be TRBD1 (6 bases). The germline gives CDR1 SGHNT, CDR2 YENEEA. This CDR3 is 17 amino acids long. V was trimmed by 5 bases and J by 0 bases, leaving 16 bases between them.

Comment on this clone: The same CDR3 also results from other DNA sequences found in this sample. The chain combines TRBV19 with TRBJ1-2; D not certain. V dropped 4 bases and J dropped 0 bases, with 3 bases sitting between them. In germline, CDR1 is LNHDA, CDR2 SQIVND (reference sequence). The CDR3 is 12 amino acids. In nucleotides, the CDR3 is TGTGCCAGTAGTAAGGCTAACTATGGCTACACCTTC. This translates into CASSKANYGYTF. Based on the CDR3 plus reference TRBV19 and TRBJ1-2, the full variable domain is DGGITQSPKYLFRKEGQNVTLSCEQNLNHDAMYWYRQDPGQGLRLIYYSQIVNDFQKGDIAEGYSVSREKKESFPLTVTSAQKNPTAFYLCASSKANYGYTFGSGTRLTVV.

This sequence joins TRBV15 and TRBJ2-7; 12 bases match TRBD2. With 8 bases clipped from V and 5 bases from J, the junction kept 10 bases outside the gene matches. The CDR3 runs 15 residues. Germline V CDR1 and CDR2: LNHNV, YYDKDF (reference sequence). CDR3 coding DNA: TGTGCCACCCGGAGGTGGACTAGCGGGAAAAACGAGCAGTACTTC. This sequence encodes CATRRWTSGKNEQYF. Using reference TRBV15 and TRBJ2-7 for the parts outside the CDR3, the full variable domain is DAMVIQNPRYQVTQFGKPVTLSCSQTLNHNVMYWYQQKSSQAPKLLFHYYDKDFNNEADTPDNFQSRRPNTSFCFLDIRSPGLGDTAMYLCATRRWTSGKNEQYFGPGTRLTVT.

This clone appeared once. The genes are TRBV18 and TRBJ1-1; D is possibly TRBD1 (6 bases). The germline CDR1 and CDR2 sequences are KGHSH and LQKENI. V lost 5 bases and J lost 3, with 7 bases in between. This CDR3 is 12 amino acids long. The CDR3 loop is CASSAGDTEAFF. The CDR3 DNA reads as TGTGCCAGCTCAGCAGGGGACACTGAAGCTTTCTTT. The entire variable domain, with the rest obtained from reference TRBV18 and TRBJ1-1, is as follows: NAGVMQNPRHLVRRRGQEARLRCSPMKGHSHVYWYRQLPEEGLKFMVYLQKENIIDESGMPKERFSAEFPKEGPSILRIQQVVRGDSAAYFCASSAGDTEAFFGQGTRLTVV.